This T cell receptor beta chain stems from a study of T-cell reconstitution after alpha-beta-depleted transplantation in children. General study findings and limits: After one year, T-cell counts and TCRbeta diversity mostly came from new T cells. Expanded graft clones, several hundred of them, were reportedly the source of alpha-beta T cells about two months after transplant. Where some patients showed high TCRbeta diversity at day 60, it came from recipient T cells and thymic progenitors that had survived.

The TCRbeta library was prepared with unique molecular identifiers. TCRdb independently ran MiXCR on the PCR reads; one entry per CDR3 protein. The data hold 500,000 to 750,000 distinct CDR3 sequences, with 27% observed a single time. Trimming removed 0 bases from V and 8 bases from J, with 12 bases in between. This CDR3 is built from 13 residues. Germline V CDR1 and CDR2: SGHRS, YFSETQ. In regard to this clonotype: Antigen specificity is unknown.

The sequence derives from a boy in the first two years of life with Wiskott-Aldrich syndrome, due to receive a stem cell transplant. The chain carries TRBV5-1 and TRBJ2-7; D is possibly TRBD1 (5 bases). Here the sequenced sample was PBMCs, taken before TCRalphabeta/CD19-depleted stem cell transplant. The CDR3 bases are TGCGCCAGCAGCTTGGAGTTAGGGGCAAAGCAGTACTTC. It codes for CASSLELGAKQYF.